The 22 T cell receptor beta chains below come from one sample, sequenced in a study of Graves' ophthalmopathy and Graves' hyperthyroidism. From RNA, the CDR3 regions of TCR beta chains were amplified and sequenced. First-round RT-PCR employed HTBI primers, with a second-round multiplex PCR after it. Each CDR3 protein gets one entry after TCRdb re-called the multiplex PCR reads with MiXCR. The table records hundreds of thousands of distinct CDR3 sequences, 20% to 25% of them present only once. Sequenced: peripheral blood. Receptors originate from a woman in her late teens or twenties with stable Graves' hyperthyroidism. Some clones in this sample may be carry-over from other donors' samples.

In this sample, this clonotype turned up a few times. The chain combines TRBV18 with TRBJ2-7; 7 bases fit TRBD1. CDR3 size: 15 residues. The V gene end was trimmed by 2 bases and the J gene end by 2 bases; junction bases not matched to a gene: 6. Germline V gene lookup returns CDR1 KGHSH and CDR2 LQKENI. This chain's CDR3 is CASSPKGTATYEQYF. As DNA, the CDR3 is TGTGCCAGCTCACCAAAGGGGACAGCCACCTACGAGCAGTACTTC.

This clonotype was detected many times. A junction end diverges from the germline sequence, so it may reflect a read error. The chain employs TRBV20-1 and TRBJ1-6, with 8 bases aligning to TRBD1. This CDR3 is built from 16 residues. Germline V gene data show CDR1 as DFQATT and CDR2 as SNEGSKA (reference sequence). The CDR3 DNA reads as TGCAGTGCGAAACTCTCCGGGACAGGAAATAATCCACCCCTCCACTTT. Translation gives CSAKLSGTGNNPPLHF.

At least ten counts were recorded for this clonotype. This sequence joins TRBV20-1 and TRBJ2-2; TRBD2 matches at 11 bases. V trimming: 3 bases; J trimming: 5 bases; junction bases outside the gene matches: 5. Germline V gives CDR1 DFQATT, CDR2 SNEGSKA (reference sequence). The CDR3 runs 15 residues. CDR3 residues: CSASIAGGRTGELFF. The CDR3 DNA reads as TGCAGTGCTAGCATAGCGGGGGGGCGGACCGGGGAGCTGTTTTTT.

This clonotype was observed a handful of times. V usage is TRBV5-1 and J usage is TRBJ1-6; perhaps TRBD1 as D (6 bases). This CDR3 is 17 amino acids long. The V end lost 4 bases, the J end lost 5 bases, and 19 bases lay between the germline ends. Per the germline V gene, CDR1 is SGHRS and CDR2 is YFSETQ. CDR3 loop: CASSPMGGGLNNSPLHF. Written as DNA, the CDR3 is TGCGCCAGCAGCCCGATGGGCGGGGGGCTGAATAATTCACCCCTCCACTTT. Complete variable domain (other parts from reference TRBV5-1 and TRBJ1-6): KAGVTQTPRYLIKTRGQQVTLSCSPISGHRSVSWYQQTPGQGLQFLFEYFSETQRNKGNFPGRFSGRQFSNSRSEMNVSTLELGDSALYLCASSPMGGGLNNSPLHFGNGTRLTVT.

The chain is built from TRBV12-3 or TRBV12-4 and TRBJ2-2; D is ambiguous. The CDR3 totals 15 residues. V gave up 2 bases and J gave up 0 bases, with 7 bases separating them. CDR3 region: CASSLRPTNTGELFF. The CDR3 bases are TGTGCCAGCAGTTTAAGACCCACGAACACCGGGGAGCTGTTTTTT.

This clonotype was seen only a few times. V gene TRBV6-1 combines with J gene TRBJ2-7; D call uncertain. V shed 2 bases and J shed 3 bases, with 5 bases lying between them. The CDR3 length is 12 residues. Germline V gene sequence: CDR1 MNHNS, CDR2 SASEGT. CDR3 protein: CASSESDYEQYF. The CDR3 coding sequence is TGTGCCAGCAGTGAATCAGACTACGAGCAGTACTTC.

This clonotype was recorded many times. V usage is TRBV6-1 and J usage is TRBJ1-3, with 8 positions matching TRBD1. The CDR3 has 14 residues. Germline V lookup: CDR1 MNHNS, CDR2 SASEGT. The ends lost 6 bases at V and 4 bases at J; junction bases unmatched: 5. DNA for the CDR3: TGTGCCAGCAGCTCTGGACAGGGAGGAAACACCATATATTTT. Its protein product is CASSSGQGGNTIYF.

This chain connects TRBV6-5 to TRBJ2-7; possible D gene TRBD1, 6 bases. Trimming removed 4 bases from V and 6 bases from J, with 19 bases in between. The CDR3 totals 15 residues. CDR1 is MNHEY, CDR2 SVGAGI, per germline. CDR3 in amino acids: CASSSTGTLLLEQYF. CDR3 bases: TGTGCCAGCAGTTCGACCGGGACACTCCTACTCGAGCAGTACTTC.

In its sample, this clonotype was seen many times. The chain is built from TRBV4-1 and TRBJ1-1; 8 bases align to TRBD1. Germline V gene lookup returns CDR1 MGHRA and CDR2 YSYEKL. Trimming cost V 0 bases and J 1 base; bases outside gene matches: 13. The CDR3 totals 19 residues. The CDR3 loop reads CASSQDYRGVHLRNTEAFF. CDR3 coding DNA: TGCGCCAGCAGCCAAGATTACAGGGGGGTCCACCTGAGGAACACTGAAGCTTTCTTT.

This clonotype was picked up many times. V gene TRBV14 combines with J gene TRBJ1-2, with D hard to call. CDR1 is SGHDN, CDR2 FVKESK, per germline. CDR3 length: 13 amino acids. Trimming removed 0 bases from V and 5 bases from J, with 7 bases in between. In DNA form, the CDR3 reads TGTGCCAGCAGCCAAGAAAGACTATATGGCTACACCTTC. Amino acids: CASSQERLYGYTF.

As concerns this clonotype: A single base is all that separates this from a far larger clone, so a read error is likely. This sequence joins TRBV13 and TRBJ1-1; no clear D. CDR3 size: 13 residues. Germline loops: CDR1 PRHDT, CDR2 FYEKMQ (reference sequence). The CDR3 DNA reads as TGTGTCAGCAGCTTGGCAGGGAACACTGAAGCTTTCTTT. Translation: CVSSLAGNTEAFF.

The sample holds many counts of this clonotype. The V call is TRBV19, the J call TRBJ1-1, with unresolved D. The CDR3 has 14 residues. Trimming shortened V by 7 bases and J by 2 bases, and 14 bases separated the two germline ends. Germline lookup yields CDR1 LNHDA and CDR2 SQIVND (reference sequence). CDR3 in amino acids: CASMGSHFNTEAFF. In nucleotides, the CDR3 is TGTGCCAGTATGGGATCCCACTTTAACACTGAAGCTTTCTTT.

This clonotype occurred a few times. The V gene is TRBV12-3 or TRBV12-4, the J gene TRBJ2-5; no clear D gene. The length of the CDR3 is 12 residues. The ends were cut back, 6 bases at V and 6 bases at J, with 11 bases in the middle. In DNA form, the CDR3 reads TGTGCCAGCAGAAAGGACGAAAAGACCCAGTACTTC. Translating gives CASRKDEKTQYF.

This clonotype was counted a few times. This chain's CDR3 is CASSAYRGNSGGYTF. The CDR3 coding sequence is TGCGCCAGCAGCGCATACAGGGGGAATTCAGGAGGCTACACCTTC. This sequence joins TRBV5-1 and TRBJ1-2, with 8 bases aligning to TRBD1. There are 15 residues in the CDR3. Losses at the gene ends were 4 bases for V and 8 bases for J; bases not matched to a gene: 13. Germline V gives CDR1 SGHRS, CDR2 YFSETQ.

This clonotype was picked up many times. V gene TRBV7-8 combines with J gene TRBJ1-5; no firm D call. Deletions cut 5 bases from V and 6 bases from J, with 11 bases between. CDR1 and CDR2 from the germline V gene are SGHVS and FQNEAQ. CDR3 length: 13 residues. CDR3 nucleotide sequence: TGTGCCAGCAGCCCGGACCCGGGTCAGCCCCAGCATTTT. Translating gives CASSPDPGQPQHF.

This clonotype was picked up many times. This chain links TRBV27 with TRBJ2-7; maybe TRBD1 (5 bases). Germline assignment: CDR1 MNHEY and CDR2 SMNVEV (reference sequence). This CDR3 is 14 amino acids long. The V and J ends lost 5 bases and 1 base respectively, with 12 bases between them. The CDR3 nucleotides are TGTGCCAGCAGTCCCCAGGGTTTTTCCTACGAGCAGTACTTC. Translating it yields CASSPQGFSYEQYF.

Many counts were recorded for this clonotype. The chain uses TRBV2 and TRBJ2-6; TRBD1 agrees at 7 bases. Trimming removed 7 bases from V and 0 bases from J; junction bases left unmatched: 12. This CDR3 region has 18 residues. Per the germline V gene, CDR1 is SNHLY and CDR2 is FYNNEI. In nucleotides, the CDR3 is TGTGCCAGCATTATGGACAGGCTAACCCTCTCTGGGGCCAACGTCCTGACTTTC. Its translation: CASIMDRLTLSGANVLTF.

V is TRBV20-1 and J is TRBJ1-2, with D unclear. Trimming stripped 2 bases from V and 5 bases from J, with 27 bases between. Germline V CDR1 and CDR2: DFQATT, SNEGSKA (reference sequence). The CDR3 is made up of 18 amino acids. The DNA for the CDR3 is TGCAGTGCTAGACCAATTGCAGAAAGGAGCCGAATCCGGTATGGCTACACCTTC. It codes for CSARPIAERSRIRYGYTF.

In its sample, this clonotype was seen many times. CDR3 residues: CASSLGGTANYGYTF. For the CDR3, the DNA is TGCGCCAGCAGCTTGGGCGGGACAGCTAACTATGGCTACACCTTC. The gene calls are TRBV5-1 and TRBJ1-2; the match to TRBD1 covers 7 bases. The CDR3 runs to 15 residues. Trimming took 0 bases from V and 0 from J; bases not matched to a gene: 2. Per the germline V gene, CDR1 is SGHRS and CDR2 is YFSETQ.

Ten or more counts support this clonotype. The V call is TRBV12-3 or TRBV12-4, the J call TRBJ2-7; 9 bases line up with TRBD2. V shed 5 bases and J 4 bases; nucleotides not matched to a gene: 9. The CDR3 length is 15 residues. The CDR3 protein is CASSAGLAAVYEQYF. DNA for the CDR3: TGTGCCAGCAGTGCGGGACTAGCAGCGGTGTACGAGCAGTACTTC.

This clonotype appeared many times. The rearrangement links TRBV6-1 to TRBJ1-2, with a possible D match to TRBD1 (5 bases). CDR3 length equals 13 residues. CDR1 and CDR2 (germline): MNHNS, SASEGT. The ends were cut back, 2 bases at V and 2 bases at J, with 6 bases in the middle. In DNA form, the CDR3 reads TGTGCCAGCAGTGAACAGGGAAACTATGGCTACACCTTC. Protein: CASSEQGNYGYTF.

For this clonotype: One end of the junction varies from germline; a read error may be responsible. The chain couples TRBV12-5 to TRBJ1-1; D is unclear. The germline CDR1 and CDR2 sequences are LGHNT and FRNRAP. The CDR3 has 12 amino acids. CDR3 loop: CASGWGATEAFF. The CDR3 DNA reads TGTGCTAGCGGTTGGGGTGCCACTGAAGCTTTCTTT.